These T cell receptor beta chains were read from a single sample in a study of T cells after yellow fever vaccination. One entry per CDR3 protein results from TCRdb running MiXCR on the 5' RACE reads. The sample shows hundreds of thousands of distinct CDR3 sequences, more than 9% of them seen only once. This specimen was PBMCs, taken on the day of the yellow fever booster vaccination. The origin of the receptors is a man aged 25-45 years who received the YFV17D yellow fever vaccine. Each CDR3 is given with its conserved first and last residue. Each record gives: clone size, J gene, D gene, V gene, CDR3 protein, CDR3 DNA. The D gene is left open where the match is weak. Clone size, where shown, is once, few, many, or a class for clones that have expanded.

clone_size: many; j_call: TRBJ2-2; d_call: TRBD2; v_call: TRBV5-1; cdr3_aa: CASSLSGSDTGELFF; cdr3_nt: TGTGCCAGCAGCCTTAGCGGGAGTGACACCGGGGAGCTGTTTTTT
clone_size: many; j_call: TRBJ1-2; d_call: -; v_call: TRBV29-1; cdr3_aa: CSVENRDGSWGYTF; cdr3_nt: TGCAGCGTTGAAAATAGGGACGGGTCGTGGGGCTACACCTTC
clone_size: once; j_call: TRBJ1-1; d_call: -; v_call: TRBV7-2; cdr3_aa: CASSLGMGREGGEAFF; cdr3_nt: TGTGCCAGCAGCTTAGGTATGGGCAGGGAAGGAGGTGAAGCTTTCTTT
clone_size: -; j_call: TRBJ2-5; d_call: -; v_call: TRBV20-1; cdr3_aa: CSARVGKETQYF; cdr3_nt: TGCAGTGCTAGAGTAGGGAAAGAGACCCAGTACTTC
clone_size: -; j_call: TRBJ2-1; d_call: TRBD2; v_call: TRBV10-1; cdr3_aa: CASSGLAGKVGEQFF; cdr3_nt: TGCGCCAGCAGTGGTCTAGCGGGAAAAGTAGGTGAGCAGTTCTTC
clone_size: many; j_call: TRBJ2-2; d_call: -; v_call: TRBV7-7; cdr3_aa: CASSSLTLGGELFF; cdr3_nt: TGTGCCAGCAGCTCATTAACACTCGGCGGGGAGCTGTTTTTT
clone_size: -; j_call: TRBJ1-1; d_call: -; v_call: TRBV29-1; cdr3_aa: CSAADSEAFF; cdr3_nt: TGCAGCGCCGCGGACAGTGAAGCTTTCTTT
clone_size: -; j_call: TRBJ2-1; d_call: -; v_call: TRBV20-1; cdr3_aa: CSASETSLGRVYNEQFF; cdr3_nt: TGCAGTGCTAGTGAGACTAGTTTAGGCAGGGTATACAATGAGCAGTTCTTC
clone_size: few; j_call: TRBJ1-5; d_call: -; v_call: TRBV6-4; cdr3_aa: CANRGGAGGNQPQHF; cdr3_nt: TGTGCCAACCGGGGGGGGGCTGGTGGCAATCAGCCCCAGCATTTT
clone_size: few; j_call: TRBJ2-4; d_call: -; v_call: TRBV12-3/TRBV12-4; cdr3_aa: CASSFVSKNIQYF; cdr3_nt: TGTGCCAGCAGTTTTGTCAGTAAAAACATTCAGTACTTC
clone_size: few; j_call: TRBJ1-1; d_call: -; v_call: TRBV5-1; cdr3_aa: CASSNGGLNTEAFF; cdr3_nt: TGCGCCAGCAGTAACGGAGGCCTAAACACTGAAGCTTTCTTT
clone_size: -; j_call: TRBJ2-5; d_call: -; v_call: TRBV18; cdr3_aa: CASSPGIGETQYF; cdr3_nt: TGTGCCAGCTCACCAGGGATCGGAGAGACCCAGTACTTC
clone_size: few; j_call: TRBJ1-1; d_call: -; v_call: TRBV7-9; cdr3_aa: CASSLEGGRALVTEAFF; cdr3_nt: TGTGCCAGCAGCTTAGAGGGGGGCAGGGCATTGGTCACTGAAGCTTTCTTT
clone_size: many; j_call: TRBJ2-5; d_call: -; v_call: TRBV5-1; cdr3_aa: CASSLDVATQYF; cdr3_nt: TGCGCCAGCAGCTTGGATGTGGCGACCCAGTACTTC
clone_size: -; j_call: TRBJ1-2; d_call: TRBD1; v_call: TRBV5-5; cdr3_aa: CASTRGQGVGYGYTF; cdr3_nt: TGTGCCAGCACCAGAGGACAGGGGGTTGGCTATGGCTACACCTTC
clone_size: many; j_call: TRBJ2-3; d_call: TRBD2; v_call: TRBV12-3/TRBV12-4; cdr3_aa: CASSLGLAASTDTQYF; cdr3_nt: TGTGCCAGCAGTCTCGGTCTAGCGGCTAGCACAGATACGCAGTATTTT
clone_size: -; j_call: TRBJ2-3; d_call: TRBD2; v_call: TRBV11-2; cdr3_aa: CASSGRLAGEVLHTDTQYF; cdr3_nt: TGTGCCAGCAGCGGACGACTAGCGGGGGAGGTCCTACACACAGATACGCAGTATTTT